This TCR beta chain appears in the sequencing data of a study of CD8 T cells in Susac syndrome. The authors reverse transcribed roughly 0.5 to 1 ug RNA with random hexamers. Amplification of TCR beta CDR3 by immunoSEQ multiplex PCR spanned 54 Vbeta and 13 Jbeta. TCRdb used MiXCR to reprocess the immunoSEQ multiplex PCR reads, holding one entry per CDR3 protein. This table holds roughly 150,000 distinct CDR3 sequences, about 95% found once. This CDR3 has 16 amino acids. CDR1 and CDR2 (germline): GTSNPN, SVGIG (reference sequence). As for this clonotype: At one end the junction does not follow the germline gene, possibly because of a read error.

The TCR sequence derives from a human donor with multiple sclerosis. Sequencing was carried out using CD8+ T cells from PBMCs. The chain employs TRBV30 and TRBJ1-4; the D gene is possibly TRBD1 (6 bases). CDR3 coding DNA: TGTGCCTGGAAGGAAGGTGGAAGGGGGAGAGGTGAAGAACTGTTTTTT. It yields the protein CAWKEGGRGRGEELFF.